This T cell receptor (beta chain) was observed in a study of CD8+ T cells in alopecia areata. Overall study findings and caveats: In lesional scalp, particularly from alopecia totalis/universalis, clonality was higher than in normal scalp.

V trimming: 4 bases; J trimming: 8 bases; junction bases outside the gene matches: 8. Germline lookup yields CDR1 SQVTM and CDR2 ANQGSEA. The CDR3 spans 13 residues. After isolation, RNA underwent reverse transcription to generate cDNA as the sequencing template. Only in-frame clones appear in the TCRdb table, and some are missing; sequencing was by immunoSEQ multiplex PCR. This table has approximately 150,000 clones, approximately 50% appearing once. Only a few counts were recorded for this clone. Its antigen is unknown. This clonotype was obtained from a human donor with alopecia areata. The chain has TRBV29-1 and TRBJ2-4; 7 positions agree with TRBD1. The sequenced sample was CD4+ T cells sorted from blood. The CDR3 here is CSVARGRGDIQYF. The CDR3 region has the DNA TGCAGCGTTGCAAGGGGGCGAGGGGACATTCAGTACTTC.